This is a list of T cell receptor beta chains from one sample in a study of T cells in Graves' hyperthyroidism and ophthalmopathy. TCRdb itself ran the multiplex PCR reads through MiXCR, one entry per CDR3 protein. The data show 690,000 or so distinct CDR3 sequences, roughly a sixth seen once. Sequences were obtained from blood. Source of these receptors: a woman aged 45-65 years with Graves' hyperthyroidism that later progressed to Graves' ophthalmopathy. CDR3s include the opening cysteine and the closing phenylalanine or tryptophan. Each record gives: V gene, J gene, D gene, clone size, CDR3 protein, CDR3 DNA. The D gene is left open where the match is weak. A clone size is listed for some rows: how often the clone was seen (once, few, many), or a class if it is expanded.

TRBV11-2	TRBJ2-7	TRBD1	many	CASSFQRDSPNEQYF	TGTGCCAGCAGCTTCCAACGGGACAGTCCCAACGAGCAGTACTTC
TRBV10-3	TRBJ1-4	.	.	CAISVHRDGEKLFF	TGTGCCATCAGTGTCCACAGGGATGGTGAAAAACTGTTTTTT
TRBV7-8	TRBJ1-4	.	.	CASSSTRMATDVKLFF	TGTGCCAGCAGCTCTACCCGGATGGCCACGGACGTTAAACTGTTTTTT
TRBV15	TRBJ2-3	TRBD1	.	CATRQGAVTDTQYF	TGTGCCACCAGGCAGGGGGCCGTCACAGATACGCAGTATTTT
TRBV6-1	TRBJ1-3	.	.	CASNPRVVPSGNTIYF	TGTGCCAGCAACCCCAGGGTTGTCCCCTCTGGAAACACCATATATTTT
TRBV2	TRBJ2-7	TRBD2	many	CASSSPGTSGALTYEQYF	TGTGCCAGCAGTTCACCCGGGACTAGCGGGGCCCTTACCTACGAGCAGTACTTC
TRBV9	TRBJ1-6	TRBD1	few	CASSTRTGADNSPLHF	TGTGCCAGCAGCACTCGGACAGGGGCGGATAATTCACCCCTCCACTTT
TRBV6-2/TRBV6-3	TRBJ2-3	TRBD2	few	CASSGSTSGGGDTQYF	TGTGCCAGCAGTGGGAGTACTAGCGGGGGCGGGGATACGCAGTATTTT
TRBV9	TRBJ2-7	.	.	CASSVAGGPSTYEQYF	TGTGCCAGCAGCGTAGCCGGGGGCCCTTCAACCTACGAGCAGTACTTC
TRBV20-1	TRBJ1-5	.	.	CSARASYSNQPQHF	TGCAGTGCTAGAGCCTCGTATAGCAATCAGCCCCAGCATTTT
TRBV10-3	TRBJ2-2	.	few	CAISESQGANTGELFF	TGTGCCATCAGTGAGTCTCAGGGAGCGAACACCGGGGAGCTGTTTTTT
TRBV7-2	TRBJ2-5	.	.	CASSPPYARRETQYF	TGTGCCAGCAGCCCGCCTTATGCTAGAAGGGAGACCCAGTACTTC
TRBV20-1	TRBJ1-6	.	.	CSAGDWDSPLHF	TGCAGTGCTGGCGACTGGGACTCACCCCTCCACTTT
TRBV5-6	TRBJ2-3	TRBD2	few	CASSPAGLAGDTQYF	TGTGCCAGCAGCCCCGCTGGACTAGCGGGGGATACGCAGTATTTT
TRBV15	TRBJ2-3	.	.	CATSREPLANTQYF	TGTGCCACCAGCAGAGAGCCACTAGCAAATACGCAGTATTTT
TRBV6-2/TRBV6-3	TRBJ1-5	.	.	CASSYTASNQPQHF	TGTGCCAGCAGTTACACAGCGAGCAATCAGCCCCAGCATTTT
TRBV3-1	TRBJ2-1	TRBD2	many	CASSKGLAGTQFF	TGTGCCAGCAGCAAGGGACTAGCGGGGACCCAGTTCTTC
TRBV6-1	TRBJ1-3	.	.	CASSLGPDGNTIYF	TGTGCCAGCAGTCTCGGACCCGACGGAAACACCATATATTTT
TRBV3-1	TRBJ2-7	.	few	CASSLEVSPYEQYF	TGTGCCAGCAGCTTGGAGGTTTCCCCCTACGAGCAGTACTTC
TRBV20-1	TRBJ1-5	.	many	CSASHRLDNQPQHF	TGCAGTGCTAGTCACAGGCTCGACAATCAGCCCCAGCATTTT
TRBV30	TRBJ2-2	TRBD2	few	CAWSVSLAGGSGELFF	TGTGCCTGGAGTGTATCCCTAGCGGGGGGTTCCGGGGAGCTGTTTTTT